This TCR beta chain was captured in a study of T cells in Graves' hyperthyroidism and ophthalmopathy. This clonotype has at least ten counts. The investigators amplified TCR beta CDR3 regions from RNA transcripts. An initial round of RT-PCR targeting the TCR CDR3 relied on the HTBI primer set. TCRdb reprocessed the multiplex PCR reads with MiXCR, giving one entry per CDR3 protein. Counted here are about half a million distinct CDR3 sequences, less than 25% occurring once; the ten biggest clones make up about 30%. The specimen was blood. This receptor was identified in a man aged 18 to 35 with Graves' hyperthyroidism.

The CDR3 DNA reads as TGTGCCAGCAGCTTGCAAGCGAGCTCCTACGAGCAGTACTTC. This sequence encodes CASSLQASSYEQYF. The rearrangement uses TRBV6-1 and TRBJ2-7; D uncertain. The germline V and J ends were trimmed by 6 bases and 0 bases, with 12 bases remaining between them. This CDR3 spans 14 amino acids. CDR1 and CDR2 (germline): MNHNS, SASEGT.